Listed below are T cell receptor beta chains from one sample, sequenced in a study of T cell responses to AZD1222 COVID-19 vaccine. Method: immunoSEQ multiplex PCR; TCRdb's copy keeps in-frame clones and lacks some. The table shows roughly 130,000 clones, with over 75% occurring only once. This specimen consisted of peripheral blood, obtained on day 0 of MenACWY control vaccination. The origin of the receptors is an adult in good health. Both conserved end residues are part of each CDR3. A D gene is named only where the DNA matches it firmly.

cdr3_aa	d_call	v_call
CASSYRITGELFF	NA	TRBV12-3/TRBV12-4
CASTKLLAGLSSYEQYF	NA	TRBV7-9
CASSEPPPGTGFYGYTF	TRBD1	TRBV18
CASSLTSTYEQYF	NA	TRBV7-9
CASSQELAGTYEQYF	TRBD2	TRBV4-1
CASSPRQGGNTEAFF	TRBD1	TRBV28
CASSTGTSTGELFF	NA	TRBV18
CSVRQENTEAFF	NA	TRBV29-1
CASSSSLYGYTF	NA	TRBV13
CASSLGASGWQFF	NA	TRBV5-8
CASSRQQSYGYTF	NA	TRBV6-5
CASWWRGTGELFF	NA	TRBV28
CASSLSPFREGRNTIYF	NA	TRBV5-4
CASSLAGGAGEKLFF	NA	TRBV5-1
CASSPDGNTEAFF	NA	TRBV5-1
CASSIPQLNTEAFF	NA	TRBV19
CAWSVGRNTEAFF	NA	TRBV30
CSVAGLASHEQYF	TRBD2	TRBV29-1
CAWSEDGRGNSPLHF	NA	TRBV30
CASNSRTSGSYNEQFF	TRBD2	TRBV7-3
CASSLSVNTEAFF	NA	TRBV7-9
CASSLVGNTEAFF	NA	TRBV7-8
CASSGGTGTPLWGYTF	TRBD1	TRBV6-6
CASSILGANSPLHF	NA	TRBV19
CASSLAGTDNSPLHF	TRBD1	TRBV5-4
CASSITLGGVSTDTQYF	NA	TRBV19
CASSVTSANEQFF	TRBD2	TRBV9
CASSLSAMNTEAFF	NA	TRBV5-5
CASSPPTGWNEQFF	NA	TRBV18
CASSPDGVYNEQFF	NA	TRBV18
CARSLDREGIEAFF	TRBD1	TRBV5-3
CASSFSGVGYTF	NA	TRBV12-3/TRBV12-4
CASSLGQGPYGYTF	TRBD1	TRBV4-1
CASSPLGGVPHEQFF	NA	TRBV3-1/TRBV3-2
CASSPRSSGSNEQFF	TRBD2	TRBV9
CASSPWGDSNQPQHF	NA	TRBV7-2
CASSPSGGVGTGELFF	TRBD2	TRBV7-6
CASSYSHRGNTEAFF	TRBD1	TRBV6-5
CASSSDTDNEQFF	NA	TRBV10-1
CASRAVSYEQYF	NA	TRBV2
CASSLLSGEKLFF	NA	TRBV5-5
CASRAGTGPWKGGYTF	TRBD1	TRBV5-6
CASSSRTGKNTIYF	TRBD1	TRBV28
CATSASRTGNTIYF	NA	TRBV15
CASSLGQFSYEQYF	NA	TRBV14
CASSEDGGDTGELFF	NA	TRBV2
CASSLNSGNTIYF	NA	TRBV10-1
CASSYGREKQFF	TRBD2	TRBV6-6
CASSPPGLSGLYEQYF	NA	TRBV7-9
CASSLTSHEQYF	NA	TRBV5-1
CASSSQVIRNNEQFF	NA	TRBV5-4
CAHGAGYSVRNEQFF	NA	TRBV30